This TCR beta chain originates from a study of cytomegalovirus exposure and HLA in healthy donors. To note about this clone: Antigen unknown.

This CDR3 region has 19 residues. The V and J ends lost 2 bases and 2 bases, in that order; junction bases with no gene match: 4. Germline values: CDR1 KGHSH, CDR2 LQKENI. Regarding the study as a whole: In most subjects, TCR beta sequences reportedly gave accurate predictions of HLA-A and HLA-B alleles. Earlier analysis yielded a pattern in which most TCR beta V segments were productive about 90% or about 30% of the time. Later on, a genetic analysis was performed. It linked a missense variant in DCLRE1C with V- and J-gene trimming of TCR beta.

The PCR used 60 Vbeta and 13 Jbeta primers. Authors' data handling: As a later analysis found, there were 78 million or so unique TCR beta chains, of which around 10 million were shared. Only in-frame clones appear in the TCRdb table, and some are missing; sequencing was by immunoSEQ multiplex PCR. V, J and clone size were drawn from that table, and D and trimming were deduced from the DNA. Among 160,000 or so clones, 80% were seen once, and the ten largest hold more than 5%. The rearrangement joins TRBV18 to TRBJ2-6; 15 positions agree with TRBD2. The clonotype comes from a man aged 40-55 years in good health and CMV-seronegative. Material for sequencing was PBMCs. CDR3 sequence: CASSPYGLAGGPGANVLTF. DNA for the CDR3: TGTGCCAGCTCACCATACGGACTAGCGGGAGGGCCTGGGGCCAACGTCCTGACTTTC.